The 8 T cell receptor beta chains presented below share a single source sample, sequenced in a study of human T cells and chemical hapten exposure. Noted time point: patch test 3, about 24 weeks after DPC sensitization. As to treatment: therapeutic diphenylcyclopropenone sensitization with weekly scalp DPC. Researchers extracted total RNA from unfractionated whole blood. TCRdb reanalysed the RACE reads using MiXCR and keeps one entry per CDR3 protein. The table records roughly 38,000 distinct CDR3 sequences, 8% to 9.5% of them present only once. The source was whole blood, collected in connection with sensitization to the hapten diphenylcyclopropenone (DPC). All receptors come from a man over 45 with alopecia areata. Some clones in this sample may be carry-over from other donors' samples.

The genes are TRBV28 and TRBJ1-1; TRBD1 matches 7 bases. CDR1 MDHEN and CDR2 SYDVKM come from the germline V gene. This CDR3 is 13 amino acids long. Germline trimming cut 5 bases from V and 10 bases from J; bases unmatched to any gene: 10. This chain's CDR3 is CASSLRQGLRAFF. The CDR3 nucleotides read TGTGCCAGCAGTCTAAGACAGGGCCTTCGAGCTTTCTTT.

Many counts were recorded for this clonotype. The rearrangement uses TRBV20-1 and TRBJ2-1; TRBD2 aligns across 8 bases. In germline, CDR1 is DFQATT, CDR2 SNEGSKA (reference sequence). V shed 7 bases, J shed 3 bases, and the junction held 5 bases outside the gene matches. The CDR3 is 13 residues long. The CDR3: CSVSGGHYNEQFF. In DNA, the CDR3 is TGCAGTGTTTCGGGAGGGCACTACAATGAGCAGTTCTTC.

This clonotype came up a few times. The genes are TRBV6-1 and TRBJ2-1, with 14 positions matching TRBD2. CDR1 and CDR2 from the germline V gene are MNHNS and SASEGT. This CDR3 spans 15 amino acids. V was clipped by 7 bases and J by 9 bases; unmatched bases: 8. For the CDR3, the DNA is TGTGCCAGCACCGGACTAGCGGGAGGTGGAGGTGAGCAGTTCTTC. It yields the protein CASTGLAGGGGEQFF.

A few counts support this clonotype. V and J are TRBV2 and TRBJ1-4; no firm D call. This CDR3 spans 16 amino acids. Germline V gene lookup returns CDR1 SNHLY and CDR2 FYNNEI. Deletions cut 11 bases from V and 6 bases from J, with 25 bases between. CDR3 DNA sequence: TGTGCCTTTAAAACAACCCAGGACGTCAGGCATGAAAAACTGTTTTTT. Protein product: CAFKTTQDVRHEKLFF.

This clonotype was counted at least ten times. The chain recombines TRBV20-1 with TRBJ2-1; 14 nucleotides align to TRBD2. Germline V CDR1 and CDR2: DFQATT, SNEGSKA (reference sequence). With 5 bases clipped from V and 7 bases from J, the junction kept 10 bases outside the gene matches. The CDR3 spans 16 residues. CDR3 coding DNA: TGCAGTGCTTATCACCCCGGACTAGCGGGAGGAAATGAGCAGTTCTTC. Translated: CSAYHPGLAGGNEQFF.

This clonotype has a count of ten or more. The rearrangement links TRBV6-2 or TRBV6-3 to TRBJ2-5; 10 nucleotides match TRBD2. V trimming: 6 bases; J trimming: 4 bases; junction bases outside the gene matches: 11. The germline V gene encodes CDR1 MNHEY and CDR2 SVGEGT. The CDR3 totals 16 residues. DNA of the CDR3: TGTGCCAGCAGCCCAGAACTAGCGGGATTTGCAGAGACCCAGTACTTC. This sequence encodes CASSPELAGFAETQYF.

This clonotype was recorded a few times. V and J are TRBV4-2 and TRBJ2-5, with 9 positions matching TRBD2. V gave up 1 base and J gave up 7 bases; unmatched junction bases: 7. The CDR3 loop spans 15 amino acids. In germline, CDR1 is LGHNA, CDR2 YNFKEQ. As DNA, the CDR3 is TGTGCCAGCAGCCAAGGACTAGCGGCCTTGGGGACCCAGTACTTC. Residues: CASSQGLAALGTQYF.

This clonotype showed up many times. The chain is built from TRBV4-2 and TRBJ2-5; tentative D call: TRBD2 (5 bases). CDR3 length: 14 amino acids. Germline V gives CDR1 LGHNA, CDR2 YNFKEQ. With 1 base removed from V and 2 bases from J, the gap between germline ends came to 8 bases. The CDR3 DNA is TGTGCCAGCAGCCAAGTGGGGAGACAAGAGACCCAGTACTTC. Translated, it gives CASSQVGRQETQYF.